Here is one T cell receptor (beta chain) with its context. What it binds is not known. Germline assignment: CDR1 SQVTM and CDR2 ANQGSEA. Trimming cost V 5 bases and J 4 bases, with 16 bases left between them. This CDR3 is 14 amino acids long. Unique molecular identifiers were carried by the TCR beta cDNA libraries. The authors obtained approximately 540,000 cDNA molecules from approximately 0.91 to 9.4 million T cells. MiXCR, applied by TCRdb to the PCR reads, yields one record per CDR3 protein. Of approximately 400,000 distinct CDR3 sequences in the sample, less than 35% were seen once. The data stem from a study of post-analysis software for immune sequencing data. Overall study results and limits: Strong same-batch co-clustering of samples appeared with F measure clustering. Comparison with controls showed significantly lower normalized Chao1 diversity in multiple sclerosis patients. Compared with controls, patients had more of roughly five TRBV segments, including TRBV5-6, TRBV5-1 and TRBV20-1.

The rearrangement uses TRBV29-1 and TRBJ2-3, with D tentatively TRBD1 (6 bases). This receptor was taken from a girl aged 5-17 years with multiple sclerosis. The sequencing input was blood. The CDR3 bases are TGCAGCGTTTACAGGACAGCCCTCGCAGATACGCAGTATTTT. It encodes CSVYRTALADTQYF.